This T cell receptor beta chain emerged from a study of CD8+CD57+ T cells in acquired aplastic anemia. This clonotype showed up many times. Patients selected for sequencing had displayed CD8+CD57+ cell expansion by flow cytometry. The use of genomic DNA as template underpinned the TCR beta VDJ and CDR3 profiling. TCRdb independently ran MiXCR on the reads; one entry per CDR3 protein. The table has 150,000 to 200,000 distinct CDR3 sequences, about 45% seen once; the top ten hold about 1%. This sequence was found in a human donor with aplastic anemia. The sample comprised sorted CD4+, CD8+, or CD8+CD57+ T cells (not recorded which) from PBMCs.

CDR3 in DNA: TGCGCCAGCAGCTACAACGACAGGAGGGCAGAGACCCAGTACTTC. This sequence encodes CASSYNDRRAETQYF. The chain combines TRBV5-1 with TRBJ2-5; D assignment may be TRBD1 or TRBD2 (6 bases each). V lost 3 bases and J lost 4, with 16 bases in between. CDR1 and CDR2 from the germline V gene are SGHRS and YFSETQ. This CDR3 contains 15 residues.